The 26 T cell receptor beta chains below come from one sample, sequenced in a study of CD8 T cell repertoires and HIV-1 epitope variants. Assay used: immunoSEQ multiplex PCR; TCRdb lists only in-frame clones, some missing. The sample contains 4,500 to 5,000 clones, around 64% of which appear only once. Antigens for these TCRs are unknown. The sequenced material came from cultured CD8+ T cells derived from PBMCs. The receptors derive from a male donor with HIV.

The chain recombines TRBV6-4 with TRBJ2-6; TRBD1 matches at 10 bases. This CDR3 has 18 amino acids. Germline trimming cut 7 bases from V and 1 base from J; bases unmatched to any gene: 10. Looked up from germline, CDR1 is MRHNA and CDR2 is SNTAGT. Written as DNA, the CDR3 is TGTGCCAGCACCCTTCGTCGGGACAGGGGTTCTGGGGCCAACGTCCTGACTTTC. It encodes CASTLRRDRGSGANVLTF.

As concerns this clone: One junction end disagrees with the germline gene, perhaps due to a read error. The V gene is TRBV29-1, the J gene TRBJ2-5; 7 positions agree with TRBD2. The V gene's germline CDR1 is SQVTM and CDR2 ANQGSEA. CDR3 length: 12 residues. The CDR3 nucleotides are TGCAGCGTAGAAGCGGGAATAGAGACCCAGTACTTC. Its translation: CSVEAGIETQYF.

The chain recombines TRBV7-2 with TRBJ2-7, with D perhaps TRBD1 (5 bases). The germline V gene encodes CDR1 SGHTA and CDR2 FQGNSA. The length of the CDR3 is 15 residues. Trimming took 5 bases from V and 2 from J, leaving 16 bases between them. The CDR3 coding sequence is TGTGCCAGCAGCGCCCCCGTGGGCAGGGCCTACGAGCAGTACTTC. Its translation: CASSAPVGRAYEQYF.

V is TRBV7-6 and J is TRBJ2-3, with D unclear. Germline CDR1 and CDR2: SGHVS and FNYEAQ. Deletions cut 3 bases from V and 3 bases from J, with 10 bases between. There are 14 residues in the CDR3. CDR3 coding DNA: TGTGCCAGCAGCTTTGAAGGGATAACAGATACGCAGTATTTT. Translating gives CASSFEGITDTQYF.

The J gene is TRBJ1-2, the V gene TRBV6-5, with D possibly TRBD1 on 6 matching bases. CDR1 is MNHEY and CDR2 is SVGAGI in the germline V gene. V lost 7 bases, J lost 7 bases, and 22 bases lay in between. This CDR3 is built from 15 residues. The DNA for the CDR3 is TGTGCCAGCACCCAGAGGGGGGTAGATATAGGTGGCTACACCTTC. Translating it yields CASTQRGVDIGGYTF.

V and J are TRBV10-3 and TRBJ2-7, with a possible D match to TRBD1 (6 bases). Trimming removed 2 bases at V and 6 bases at J, with 14 bases between. Per germline, CDR1 ENHRY and CDR2 SYGVKD. The CDR3 length is 14 residues. Here the CDR3 reads CAISEKQGPLEQYF. The CDR3, as DNA: TGTGCCATCAGTGAGAAACAGGGTCCTCTCGAGCAGTACTTC.

The CDR3 sequence: CASSLYSTGINEKLFF. The CDR3 region has the DNA TGTGCCAGCAGCTTATATTCGACAGGGATTAATGAAAAACTGTTTTTT. The chain combines TRBV7-2 with TRBJ1-4; 7 positions agree with TRBD1. Looked up from germline, CDR1 is SGHTA and CDR2 is FQGNSA. V was pared by 2 bases and J by 4 bases, with 7 bases of the junction left unmatched. The CDR3 consists of 16 residues.

V and J are TRBV28 and TRBJ2-7; no definite D call. Germline lookup yields CDR1 MDHEN and CDR2 SYDVKM. V lost 4 bases and J 4 bases, leaving 14 bases between the germline ends. The CDR3 is made up of 14 amino acids. CDR3 residues: CASSSSVGGYEQYF. In nucleotides, the CDR3 is TGTGCCAGCAGTTCCTCGGTTGGCGGTTACGAGCAGTACTTC.

On this clone: A junction boundary mismatches the germline segment, possibly from a read error. The chain uses TRBV7-2 and TRBJ2-3; the match to TRBD2 covers 9 bases. The CDR3 is made up of 14 amino acids. Germline CDR1 SGHTA, CDR2 FQGNSA. For the CDR3, the DNA is TGTGCCAGCAGCGTAGCGGGAGTAAGAGATACGCAGTATTTT. It is translated as CASSVAGVRDTQYF.

This CDR3 is CASIPSLNTEAFF. The CDR3 coding sequence is TGTGCCAGTATCCCCTCTTTGAACACTGAAGCTTTCTTT. The chain joins TRBV19 to TRBJ1-1; unclear D gene. The CDR3 sequence is 13 residues long. V lost 7 bases, J lost 0 bases, and 9 bases lay in between. Germline V gene sequence: CDR1 LNHDA, CDR2 SQIVND (reference sequence).

This clone was seen only a few times. DNA for the CDR3: TGTGCCAGCAGTGCCGAGGACAGGGCATACGGGTCGGGCACCGGGGAGCTGTTTTTT. This translates into CASSAEDRAYGSGTGELFF. The chain employs TRBV9 and TRBJ2-2; 8 positions agree with TRBD1. The CDR3 length is 19 residues. Losses at the gene ends were 5 bases for V and 4 bases for J; bases not matched to a gene: 19. Looked up from germline, CDR1 is SGDLS and CDR2 is YYNGEE.

The V and J genes are TRBV7-6 and TRBJ2-5; TRBD1 is a possible D gene (5 bases). V lost 3 bases and J 1 base, leaving 9 bases between the germline ends. Germline assignment: CDR1 SGHVS and CDR2 FNYEAQ. The CDR3 contains 14 residues. Here the CDR3 DNA reads TGTGCCAGCAGCTTGACAGCCTTCCAAGAGACCCAGTACTTC. Residues: CASSLTAFQETQYF.

In its sample, this clone was seen a few times. The J gene is TRBJ1-5, the V gene TRBV9; D not certain. CDR3 length: 12 residues. V lost 4 bases to trimming and J lost 4 bases, with 6 bases between them. CDR1 and CDR2 (germline): SGDLS, YYNGEE. CDR3: CASSSTNQPQHF. The CDR3, as DNA: TGTGCCAGCAGCTCAACGAATCAGCCCCAGCATTTT. The variable domain in full, with the rest retrieved from reference TRBV9 and TRBJ1-5, is DSGVTQTPKHLITATGQRVTLRCSPRSGDLSVYWYQQSLDQGLQFLIQYYNGEERAKGNILERFSAQQFPDLHSELNLSSLELGDSALYFCASSSTNQPQHFGDGTRLSIL.

This clone was seen a handful of times. The V and J genes are TRBV28 and TRBJ1-2; D not resolved. V lost 2 bases and J lost 8, with 18 bases in between. This CDR3 spans 15 amino acids. CDR1 and CDR2 (germline): MDHEN, SYDVKM. The CDR3 sequence is CASSLEGYPLWGYTF. In DNA form, the CDR3 reads TGTGCCAGCAGTTTAGAAGGGTACCCACTTTGGGGCTACACCTTC.

The chain joins TRBV7-9 to TRBJ2-5, with a possible D match to TRBD1 (5 bases). The CDR3 covers 14 residues. V gave up 4 bases and J gave up 4 bases, with 13 bases separating them. Germline lookup yields CDR1 SEHNR and CDR2 FQNEAQ (reference sequence). This chain's CDR3 is CASSSTQGLETQYF. The CDR3 DNA is TGTGCCAGCAGCTCGACCCAGGGTTTAGAGACCCAGTACTTC.

V usage is TRBV7-9 and J usage is TRBJ2-7; D possibly matches TRBD1 or TRBD2 (5 bases each). The CDR3 consists of 14 residues. Trimming removed 3 bases at V and 2 bases at J, with 11 bases between. Germline CDR1 reads SEHNR; CDR2 reads FQNEAQ (reference sequence). This CDR3 is CASSFSGSPYEQYF. CDR3 sequence (DNA): TGTGCCAGCAGCTTTTCAGGGAGTCCCTACGAGCAGTACTTC.

This clone occurred a few times. The chain joins TRBV19 to TRBJ1-1, with a weak D call TRBD1 (5 bases). Germline V gene sequence: CDR1 LNHDA, CDR2 SQIVND (reference sequence). V shed 0 bases and J shed 6 bases, with 8 bases lying between them. This CDR3 is built from 13 residues. CDR3 sequence: CASSIDRTPEAFF. The DNA for the CDR3 is TGTGCCAGTAGTATAGACCGGACACCTGAAGCTTTCTTT.

This clone showed up just a few times. J is TRBJ1-5 and V is TRBV15; a weak D match, TRBD1 (5 bases). Germline assignment: CDR1 LNHNV and CDR2 YYDKDF (reference sequence). The ends were cut back, 8 bases at V and 4 bases at J, with 15 bases in the middle. The CDR3 runs 14 residues. CDR3 protein: CATGAGGGNQPQHF. CDR3 DNA sequence: TGTGCCACCGGGGCGGGCGGGGGTAATCAGCCCCAGCATTTT.

The chain combines TRBV4-1 with TRBJ2-2; TRBD2 is a possible D gene (7 bases). V was cut by 2 bases and J by 2 bases, with 12 bases left in between. The CDR3 runs 16 residues. The V gene's germline CDR1 is MGHRA and CDR2 YSYEKL. The CDR3 loop reads CASSQSGGPNTGELFF. The CDR3 bases are TGCGCCAGCAGCCAATCGGGGGGCCCCAACACCGGGGAGCTGTTTTTT.

This chain connects TRBV6-4 to TRBJ2-4; 11 bases agree with TRBD2. J gave up 8 bases and V 3 bases, and 6 bases lay outside the gene matches. The CDR3 length is 15 residues. The V gene's germline CDR1 is MRHNA and CDR2 SNTAGT. Written as DNA, the CDR3 is TGTGCCAGCAGTGAATTAGCGGGAGGGCTATACATTCAGTACTTC. Translating gives CASSELAGGLYIQYF.

The genes are TRBV6-6 and TRBJ2-7; no reliable D call. The V end lost 4 bases, the J end lost 2 bases, and 12 bases lay between the germline ends. The V gene's germline CDR1 is MNHNY and CDR2 SVGAGI (reference sequence). The CDR3 runs 14 residues. The CDR3 nucleotides are TGTGCCAGCAGTTCAGATGTCTCGGCCTACGAGCAGTACTTC. Residues: CASSSDVSAYEQYF.

The chain has TRBV7-9 and TRBJ2-1, with D perhaps TRBD1 (5 bases). The CDR3 is made up of 15 amino acids. Trimming cost V 2 bases and J 1 base, with 9 bases left between them. Germline values: CDR1 SEHNR, CDR2 FQNEAQ (reference sequence). CDR3 loop: CASSLLAGSYNEQFF. Written as DNA, the CDR3 is TGTGCCAGCAGCTTACTGGCAGGGTCCTACAATGAGCAGTTCTTC. The complete variable domain, with remaining parts taken from reference TRBV7-9 and TRBJ2-1, reads DTGVSQNPRHKITKRGQNVTFRCDPISEHNRLYWYRQTLGQGPEFLTYFQNEAQLEKSRLLSDRFSAERPKGSFSTLEIQRTEQGDSAMYLCASSLLAGSYNEQFFGPGTRLTVL.

V is TRBV6-5 and J is TRBJ2-2, with D perhaps matching TRBD1 (6 bases). Between the trimmed V and J ends, which lost 2 bases and 5 bases, there was a span of 15 bases. Germline V lookup: CDR1 MNHEY, CDR2 SVGAGI. The CDR3 is 16 amino acids. The CDR3 reads CASSYGTGSGTGELFF. In DNA, the CDR3 is TGTGCCAGCAGTTACGGAACAGGGTCGGGTACCGGGGAGCTGTTTTTT.

The J gene is TRBJ1-1, the V gene TRBV7-3, with D perhaps matching TRBD1 (6 bases). This CDR3 has 15 amino acids. V lost 5 bases, J lost 1 base, and 14 bases lay in between. CDR1 is SGHTA and CDR2 is FQGTGA in the germline V gene. Written as DNA, the CDR3 is TGTGCCAGCAGCCCAACAGGGACCAGGAACACTGAAGCTTTCTTT. Its translation: CASSPTGTRNTEAFF.

This chain joins TRBV5-1 and TRBJ1-3; tentative D call: TRBD1 (5 bases). Trimming removed 2 bases at V and 0 bases at J, with 12 bases between. CDR3 length equals 16 residues. Germline V gives CDR1 SGHRS, CDR2 YFSETQ. The CDR3 sequence is CASSLEQVFSGNTIYF. The CDR3, as DNA: TGCGCCAGCAGCTTAGAACAGGTTTTCTCTGGAAACACCATATATTTT.

The chain has TRBV1 and TRBJ2-5; TRBD2 is the table's D call and was not checked against the DNA. TRBV1 is a pseudogene segment. This CDR3 is 20 amino acids long. CDR3 protein: CTSSPGGDFGASGKQETQYF. CDR3 sequence (DNA): TGCACCAGCAGTCCTGGAGGAGACTTCGGGGCTAGCGGAAAACAAGAGACCCAGTACTTC.